This T cell receptor delta chain was recovered during a study of gamma-delta T cells after stem cell transplantation. The CDR3 is made up of 13 amino acids. V trimming: 3 bases; J trimming: 7 bases; junction bases outside the gene matches: 5. Germline assignment: CDR1 TSWWSYY and CDR2 QGS. TCRdb re-analyzed the RT-PCR reads via CATT. Among about 11,000 delta-chain clones listed, around 41% were seen once. The J gene is TRDJ1, the V gene TRDV1, with 7 nucleotides matching TRDD2. The source of this sequence is a human donor. It is not recorded whose cells these are; they may come from a transplant donor. What was sequenced was gamma-delta T cells. The CDR3 DNA is TGTGCTCTTGGGGATCCTTCCTCCGTTAAACTCATCTTT. It yields the protein CALGDPSSVKLIF.